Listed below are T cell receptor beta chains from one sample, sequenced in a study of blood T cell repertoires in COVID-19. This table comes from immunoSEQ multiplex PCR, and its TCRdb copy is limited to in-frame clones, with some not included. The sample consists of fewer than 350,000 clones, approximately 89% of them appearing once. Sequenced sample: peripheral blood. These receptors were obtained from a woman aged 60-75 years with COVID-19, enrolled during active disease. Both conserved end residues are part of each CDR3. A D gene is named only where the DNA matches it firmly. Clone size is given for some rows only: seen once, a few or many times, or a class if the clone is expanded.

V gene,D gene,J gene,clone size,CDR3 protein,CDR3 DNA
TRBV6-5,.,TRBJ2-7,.,CASSGRYAAEQYF,TGTGCCAGCAGCGGCAGGTACGCAGCCGAGCAGTACTTC
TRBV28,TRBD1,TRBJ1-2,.,CASIRTGGNYGYTF,TGTGCCAGCATCAGGACAGGGGGCAACTATGGCTACACCTTC
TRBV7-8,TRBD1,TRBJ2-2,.,CASSFGTGAGELFF,TGTGCCAGCAGCTTCGGCACAGGGGCCGGGGAGCTGTTTTTT
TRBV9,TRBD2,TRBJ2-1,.,CASSVGGGAYNEQFF,TGTGCCAGCAGCGTAGGTGGGGGGGCCTACAATGAGCAGTTCTTC
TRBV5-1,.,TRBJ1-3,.,CASTETGSGNTIYF,TGCGCCAGTACAGAAACAGGCTCTGGAAACACCATATATTTT
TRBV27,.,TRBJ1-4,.,CASRTHRGGNEKLFF,TGTGCCAGCAGAACTCACCGGGGGGGTAATGAAAAACTGTTTTTT
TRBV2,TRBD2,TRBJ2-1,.,CASSASGGHYNEQFF,TGTGCCAGCAGCGCCAGCGGGGGACATTACAATGAGCAGTTCTTC
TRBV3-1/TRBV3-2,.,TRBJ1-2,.,CASSPLSTGRHGYTF,TGTGCCAGCAGTCCGCTAAGCACAGGGCGCCATGGCTACACCTTC
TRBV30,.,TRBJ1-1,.,CAWSRGAGRTEAFF,TGTGCCTGGAGTCGGGGGGCAGGTCGGACTGAAGCTTTCTTT
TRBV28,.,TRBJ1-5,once,CASSPSGLVGNQPQHF,TGTGCCAGCAGTCCATCAGGGCTGGTTGGCAATCAGCCCCAGCATTTT
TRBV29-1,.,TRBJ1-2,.,CSAGDPGNYGYTF,TGCAGCGCCGGCGACCCAGGGAACTATGGCTACACCTTC
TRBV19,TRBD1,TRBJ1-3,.,CASSPTGTAIVGNTIYF,TGTGCCAGTAGTCCTACCGGGACAGCCATAGTCGGAAACACCATATATTTT
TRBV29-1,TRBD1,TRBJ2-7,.,CSAEGTGDEQYF,TGCAGCGCCGAGGGGACAGGGGACGAGCAGTACTTC
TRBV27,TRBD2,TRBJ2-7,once,CASSGPLAGASYEQYF,TGTGCCAGCAGTGGACCGCTAGCGGGGGCCTCCTACGAGCAGTACTTC
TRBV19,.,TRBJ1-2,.,CASRMDSHGYTF,TGTGCCAGTAGAATGGACAGTCATGGCTACACCTTC
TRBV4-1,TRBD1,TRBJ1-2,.,CASSQLGTAANYGYTF,TGCGCCAGCAGCCAACTCGGGACAGCCGCTAACTATGGCTACACCTTC
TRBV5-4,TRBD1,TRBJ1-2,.,CASSYRDRPGKSYTF,TGTGCCAGCAGCTACCGGGACAGGCCGGGCAAGAGCTACACCTTC
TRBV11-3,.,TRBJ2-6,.,CASSPSVGANVLTF,TGTGCCAGCAGCCCGTCGGTGGGGGCCAACGTCCTGACTTTC
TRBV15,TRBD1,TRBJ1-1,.,CATSRDWGQGLEAFF,TGTGCCACCAGCAGAGATTGGGGACAGGGCCTTGAAGCTTTCTTT
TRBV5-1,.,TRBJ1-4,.,CASREGSTNEKLFF,TGCGCCAGCAGGGAGGGGTCAACTAATGAAAAACTGTTTTTT
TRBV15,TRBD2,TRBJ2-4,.,CATRVGGAKNIQYF,TGTGCCACCAGGGTGGGAGGGGCCAAAAACATTCAGTACTTC
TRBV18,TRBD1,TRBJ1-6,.,CASSADRAHSPLHF,TGTGCCAGCTCAGCGGACAGGGCACATTCACCCCTCCACTTT